These 19 T cell receptor beta chains share one sample of origin, sequenced in a study of cytomegalovirus exposure and HLA in healthy donors. PCR used 60 Vbeta primers and 13 Jbeta primers. Using immunoSEQ multiplex PCR, the repertoire was profiled, and TCRdb retains in-frame clones only, with some absent. There are about 190,000 clones in the sample; roughly 80% occur only once, and around 3.3% lies in the top ten. The source material was PBMCs. The receptor source for this set is a woman aged 25 to 39 in good health and CMV-seropositive.

V and J are TRBV29-1 and TRBJ2-1, with 7 positions matching TRBD2. Trimming at V came to 0 bases and at J to 0 bases, leaving 8 bases not matched to a gene. There are 17 residues in the CDR3. Per germline, CDR1 SQVTM and CDR2 ANQGSEA. The CDR3 bases are TGCAGCGTTGAAGATACTACTAGCGCCGGCTCCTACAATGAGCAGTTCTTC. Translating it yields CSVEDTTSAGSYNEQFF.

The table lists this clone with a few counts. The chain joins TRBV6-1 to TRBJ2-7, with 11 bases matching TRBD1. The V and J ends lost 3 bases and 5 bases, in that order; junction bases with no gene match: 3. Germline loops: CDR1 MNHNS, CDR2 SASEGT. There are 14 residues in the CDR3. CDR3 sequence (DNA): TGTGCCAGCAGTGAGGGACAGGGGGTCGACGAGCAGTACTTC. Protein product: CASSEGQGVDEQYF.

The V gene is TRBV28, the J gene TRBJ2-5; 11 bases are shared with TRBD2. The trim removed 5 bases at V and 10 bases at J, leaving 15 bases unmatched. Germline-derived CDR1 and CDR2 are MDHEN and SYDVKM. The CDR3 consists of 16 residues. CDR3 coding DNA: TGTGCCAGCAGTCCATTCACTAGCGGGAGTAACGGGGACCAGTACTTC. It specifies CASSPFTSGSNGDQYF.

The rearrangement uses TRBV29-1 and TRBJ2-1; 9 nucleotides match TRBD2. J gave up 4 bases and V 4 bases, and 11 bases lay outside the gene matches. Germline values: CDR1 SQVTM, CDR2 ANQGSEA. The CDR3 loop spans 16 amino acids. CDR3 nucleotide sequence: TGCAGCGTTGGCCGGTCCCGACTAGCGGCGTACAATGAGCAGTTCTTC. Protein product: CSVGRSRLAAYNEQFF.

This chain connects TRBV19 to TRBJ1-5; 7 bases align to TRBD1. The CDR3 runs to 15 residues. V shed 4 bases, J shed 0 bases, and the junction held 3 bases outside the gene matches. Germline V gene lookup returns CDR1 LNHDA and CDR2 SQIVND (reference sequence). CDR3 nucleotide sequence: TGTGCCAGTAGTACACAGGGGAATAGCAATCAGCCCCAGCATTTT. It is translated as CASSTQGNSNQPQHF.

In this sample, this clone turned up a few times. The chain has TRBV7-8 and TRBJ1-5; D uncertain. Germline V gene data show CDR1 as SGHVS and CDR2 as FQNEAQ. The CDR3 sequence is 13 residues long. Trimming took off 1 base at V and 9 bases at J, with 10 bases between the two ends. The CDR3 DNA follows: TGTGCCAGCAGCTTAGATTGGAGCCGGCCCCAGCATTTT. It is translated as CASSLDWSRPQHF.

V and J are TRBV27 and TRBJ2-7, with TRBD2 identical over 14 bases. Unmatched junction bases numbered 3, after V lost 5 bases and J lost 3 bases. CDR1 is MNHEY, CDR2 SMNVEV, per germline (reference sequence). The CDR3 is 15 residues long. In DNA, the CDR3 is TGTGCCAGCAGTCGAGGACTAGCGGGAGGCTACGAGCAGTACTTC. The encoded protein is CASSRGLAGGYEQYF.

The rearrangement uses TRBV11-3 and TRBJ1-5; TRBD1 agrees at 7 bases. The CDR3 is 16 residues long. Germline V gene data show CDR1 as SGHNT and CDR2 as YENEEA. V trimming: 6 bases; J trimming: 5 bases; junction bases outside the gene matches: 13. For the CDR3, the DNA is TGTGCCAGCAGTTTCACCCTGGGGCAGGGGGATCAGCCCCAGCATTTT. This gives the protein CASSFTLGQGDQPQHF.

This clone was seen only a few times. The V gene is TRBV11-2, the J gene TRBJ2-2; TRBD2 matches 10 bases. J lost 1 base, V lost 5 bases, and 1 base had no gene match. Germline loops: CDR1 SGHAT, CDR2 FQNNGV. CDR3 length equals 15 residues. Here the CDR3 reads CASSTSGKNTGELFF. The DNA for the CDR3 is TGTGCCAGCAGCACTAGCGGGAAGAACACCGGGGAGCTGTTTTTT.

V gene TRBV15 combines with J gene TRBJ2-7, with 9 bases matching TRBD1. The CDR3 consists of 15 residues. Germline V gene lookup returns CDR1 LNHNV and CDR2 YYDKDF (reference sequence). After removal of 3 bases from V and 5 bases from J, the junction contained 8 bases not matched to a gene. The DNA of the CDR3 is TGTGCCACCAGCAGTCGGACAGGGGCCGGGAACGAGCAGTACTTC. Translation gives CATSSRTGAGNEQYF.

CDR3 nucleotide sequence: TGCGCCAGCAGCCAAGATCGGGGGAATTCACCCCTCCACTTT. It codes for CASSQDRGNSPLHF. This chain connects TRBV4-1 to TRBJ1-6; perhaps TRBD1 as D (5 bases). V lost 0 bases, J lost 7 bases, and 7 bases lay in between. Germline V gives CDR1 MGHRA, CDR2 YSYEKL. The CDR3 contains 14 residues.

The chain employs TRBV27 and TRBJ1-2, with 7 bases fitting TRBD1. Germline CDR1 is MNHEY and CDR2 is SMNVEV (reference sequence). CDR3 length: 16 amino acids. The J segment lost 4 bases and the V segment lost 2 bases, leaving 10 bases of the junction unmatched. DNA for the CDR3: TGTGCCAGCAGTTTAGAGAGAGGGGGCGAATTCTATGGCTACACCTTC. It codes for CASSLERGGEFYGYTF.

The V gene is TRBV5-1, the J gene TRBJ2-2; D is perhaps TRBD1 (6 bases). CDR1 is SGHRS and CDR2 is YFSETQ in the germline V gene. The V and J ends lost 1 base and 5 bases respectively, with 15 bases between them. The CDR3 extends over 16 amino acids. CDR3 protein: CASSLRDKLRTGELFF. DNA for the CDR3: TGCGCCAGCAGCTTGCGGGACAAATTAAGGACCGGGGAGCTGTTTTTT.

CDR3: CASCPTHSNQPQHF. The CDR3, as DNA: TGTGCCAGCTGCCCAACTCATAGCAATCAGCCCCAGCATTTT. This chain links TRBV28 with TRBJ1-5; D remains ambiguous. The germline V and J ends were trimmed by 8 bases and 0 bases, with 11 bases remaining between them. Germline loops: CDR1 MDHEN, CDR2 SYDVKM. The CDR3 loop spans 14 amino acids.

This clone was counted only a few times. The chain joins TRBV6-1 to TRBJ2-5; 15 bases line up with TRBD2. The CDR3 sequence is 14 residues long. Germline-derived CDR1 and CDR2 are MNHNS and SASEGT. The trim removed 7 bases at V and 10 bases at J, leaving 7 bases unmatched. The CDR3 region is CASNAGTSGRNQYF. For the CDR3, the DNA is TGTGCCAGCAATGCAGGGACTAGCGGGAGGAACCAGTACTTC.

The chain has TRBV6-1 and TRBJ2-3; D may be TRBD2 (6 bases). V lost 0 bases and J 3 bases, leaving 7 bases between the germline ends. CDR1 and CDR2 from the germline V gene are MNHNS and SASEGT. The CDR3 is 14 amino acids. This CDR3 reads CASSEAEGTDTQYF. CDR3 nucleotide sequence: TGTGCCAGCAGTGAAGCGGAGGGAACAGATACGCAGTATTTT.

The chain has TRBV14 and TRBJ1-2; tentatively, D is TRBD1 (6 bases). Trimming left V 0 bases short and J 8 bases short, with 16 bases between. The CDR3 totals 15 residues. Germline-derived CDR1 and CDR2 are SGHDN and FVKESK. The chain's CDR3 is CASSQDRGGAGGYTF. The CDR3 nucleotides are TGTGCCAGCAGCCAAGATCGGGGGGGGGCTGGAGGCTACACCTTC.

The J gene is TRBJ2-4, the V gene TRBV28; perhaps TRBD1 as D (5 bases). V was clipped by 6 bases and J by 1 base, with 13 bases between them. CDR1 MDHEN and CDR2 SYDVKM come from the germline V gene. The CDR3 contains 15 residues. CDR3 bases: TGTGCCAGCAGCGCCTTGGACATTGCCAAAAACATTCAGTACTTC. Amino acids: CASSALDIAKNIQYF.

The rearrangement links TRBV28 to TRBJ1-1; possible D gene TRBD1, 6 bases. Germline CDR1 reads MDHEN; CDR2 reads SYDVKM. This CDR3 has 16 amino acids. V lost 4 bases and J 5 bases, leaving 20 bases between the germline ends. This CDR3 reads CASSSRVRTVGTEAFF. CDR3 bases: TGTGCCAGCAGTTCCCGAGTGAGGACAGTTGGTACTGAAGCTTTCTTT.